This T cell receptor (beta chain) was profiled in a study of blood T cells in healthy people across ages. A second about 6 to 12 cycle PCR used barcoded and J-beta primers. Using its own MiXCR run on the 5' RACE reads, TCRdb lists one record per CDR3 protein. Here the sample spans about 1.8 million distinct CDR3 sequences, roughly 50% being singletons. The CDR3 is 15 residues long. The V segment lost 7 bases and the J segment 1 base; nucleotides outside the gene matches: 8. CDR1 is MNHEY and CDR2 is SMNVEV in the germline V gene (reference sequence). Source material: blood. V is TRBV27 and J is TRBJ2-3, with 7 positions matching TRBD2. This clonotype originated in a woman aged 40 to 50 in good health. Written as DNA, the CDR3 is TGTGCCAGCAAAATAGCGGGCCCCGGCACAGATACGCAGTATTTT. Its translation is CASKIAGPGTDTQYF.